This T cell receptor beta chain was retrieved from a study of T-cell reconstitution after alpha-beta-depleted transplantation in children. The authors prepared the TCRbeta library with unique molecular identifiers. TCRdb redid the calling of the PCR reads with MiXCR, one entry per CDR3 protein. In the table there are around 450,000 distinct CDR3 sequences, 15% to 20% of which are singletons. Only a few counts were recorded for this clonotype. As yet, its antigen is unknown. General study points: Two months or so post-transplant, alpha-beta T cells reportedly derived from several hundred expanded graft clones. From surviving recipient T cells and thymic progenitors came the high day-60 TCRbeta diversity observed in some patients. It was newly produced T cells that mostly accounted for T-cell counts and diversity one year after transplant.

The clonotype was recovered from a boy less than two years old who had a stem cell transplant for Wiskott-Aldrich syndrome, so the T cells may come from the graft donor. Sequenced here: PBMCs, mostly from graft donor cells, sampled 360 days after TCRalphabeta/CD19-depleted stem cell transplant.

The CDR3 coding sequence is TGCAGCGTTCACGCGGGAGGCTCCTACAATGAGCAGTTCTTC. Its translation: CSVHAGGSYNEQFF. The V call is TRBV29-1, the J call TRBJ2-1, with 8 bases that match TRBD2. The CDR3 has 14 amino acids. Germline V gives CDR1 SQVTM, CDR2 ANQGSEA. With 5 bases clipped from V and 0 bases from J, the junction kept 3 bases outside the gene matches.